This T cell receptor (beta chain) appears in the sequencing data of a study of T cell clonotyping in hematopoietic cell transplantation. Profiled with immunoSEQ multiplex PCR; TCRdb holds only in-frame clones, not every one. The repertoire holds about 12,000 clones, with roughly 53% as singletons. This CDR3 region has 14 residues. V was cut by 5 bases and J by 9 bases, with 17 bases left in between. Germline CDR1 reads SGHTA; CDR2 reads FQGNSA. The chain has TRBV7-2 and TRBJ2-4, with D perhaps being TRBD1 or TRBD2 (6 bases each). The clonotype was recovered from a man aged 45-65 years in good health. Some clones in this sample may be carry-over from other donors' samples. The material sequenced was peripheral blood mononuclear cells. CDR3 sequence reads: CASSPGASDIIQYF. The CDR3 DNA is TGTGCCAGCAGCCCAGGGGCTAGCGATATCATTCAGTACTTC.